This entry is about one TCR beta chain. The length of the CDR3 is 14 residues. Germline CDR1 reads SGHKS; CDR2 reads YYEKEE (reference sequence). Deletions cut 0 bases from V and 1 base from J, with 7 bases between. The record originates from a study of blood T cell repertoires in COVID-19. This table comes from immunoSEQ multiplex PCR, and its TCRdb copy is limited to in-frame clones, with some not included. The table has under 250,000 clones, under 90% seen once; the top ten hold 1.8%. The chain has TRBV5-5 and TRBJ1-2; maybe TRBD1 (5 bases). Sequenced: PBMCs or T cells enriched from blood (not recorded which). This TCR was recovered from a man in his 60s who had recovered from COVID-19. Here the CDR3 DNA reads TGTGCCAGCAGCTTGGCCGACAGTAACTATGGCTACACCTTC. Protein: CASSLADSNYGYTF. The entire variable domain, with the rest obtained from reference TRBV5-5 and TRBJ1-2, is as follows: DAGVTQSPTHLIKTRGQQVTLRCSPISGHKSVSWYQQVLGQGPQFIFQYYEKEERGRGNFPDRFSARQFPNYSSELNVNALLLGDSALYLCASSLADSNYGYTFGSGTRLTVV.